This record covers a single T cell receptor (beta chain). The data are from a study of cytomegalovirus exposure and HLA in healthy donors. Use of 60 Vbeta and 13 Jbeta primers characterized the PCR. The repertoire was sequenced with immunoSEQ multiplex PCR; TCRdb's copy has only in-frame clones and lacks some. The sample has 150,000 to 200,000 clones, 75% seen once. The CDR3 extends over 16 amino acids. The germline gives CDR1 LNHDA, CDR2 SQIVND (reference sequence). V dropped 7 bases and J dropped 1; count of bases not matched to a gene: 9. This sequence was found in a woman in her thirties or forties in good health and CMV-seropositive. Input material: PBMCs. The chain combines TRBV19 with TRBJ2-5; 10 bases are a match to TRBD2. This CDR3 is CASTQREGPAQETQYF. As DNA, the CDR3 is TGTGCCAGTACCCAGCGGGAGGGCCCCGCCCAAGAGACCCAGTACTTC.